The entry that follows covers one T cell receptor beta chain sequence. The clone's antigen remains unknown. Base quality data are lacking; no much larger clone is found one base away. This record comes from a study of glioma-infiltrating T cells after dendritic cell vaccination (dated by TCRdb to the mid-2010s). General notes on the study: A cohort of about 15 glioblastoma patients from Phase I and II dendritic cell vaccination trials was included, of whom 9 were newly diagnosed and 6 had recurrent disease. Between the early 2000s and the early 2010s, patients were given autologous tumor lysate-pulsed dendritic cell vaccination. To make the vaccine, monocyte-derived dendritic cells were cultured for about seven days with IL-4 and GM-CSF and then pulsed overnight with autologous tumor lysate. Patients received three intradermal dendritic cell vaccine injections at biweekly intervals in the arm below the axilla. Tumor-infiltrating lymphocyte content was quantified and tumor and blood repertoires were compared in dendritic cell-vaccinated glioblastoma patients by deep sequencing of TCR beta CDR3 regions. Survival after dendritic cell vaccination was correlated with TCR sequencing metrics such as TIL content and the overlap between tumor and blood repertoires.

The paper as a whole reports these results and caveats: The response model built on TCR overlap across three groups was characterized as speculative, with prospective validation still needed. Higher estimated pretreatment TIL content predicted longer time to progression and overall survival after dendritic cell vaccination. The cohort was small and heterogeneous, only a few patients had full blood and tumor sets, and even fewer had initial-recurrent tumor pairs. No direct relationship between TCR clonality and survival was found, suggesting that a diverse polyclonal response may matter.

Using the immunoSEQ assay, TCRB CDR3 regions were amplified from about 1.9 micrograms of genomic DNA, or from all available DNA when less than that was on hand. The multiplex PCR relied on 60 forward primers for TCR V beta segments and 13 reverse primers for J beta segments. To estimate the number of reads per starting template, synthetic control templates were added to each sample at limiting dilution. Sequencing produced 87 bp reads on the Illumina HiSeq System. The study's own analysis went as follows. PCR and sequencing errors were removed by a nearest neighbor algorithm that merged closely related sequences. TCR overlap was measured as the percentage of unique tumor TCR beta sequences that were also present in the peripheral blood of the same patient. TCRdb's version of the immuneACCESS table is confined to in-frame rearrangements and falls short of the full clone set. An unresolved V gene accounts for under half of the shortfall where checked; the remainder is of unknown origin. V and J calls and clone size are as listed in that table; D and trimming were resolved from the DNA. This sample gives approximately 100,000 clones in total; roughly 80% of them show up just once. The ten largest clones take up approximately 12% of the sample.

Selection of patients required sufficient residual fresh-frozen tumor tissue and over two years of available survival data. None of the glioblastoma patients carried an isocitrate dehydrogenase mutation, although molecular status otherwise varied. PBMC were collected before vaccination, two weeks after the third vaccination, and at tumor progression if progression occurred. Genomic DNA was extracted with the Qiagen DNeasy Blood extraction Kit. The CDR3 spans 14 residues, from the cysteine through the phenylalanine. Here the CDR3 DNA is all that survives: 42 bases in frame from base 1. CDR1 and CDR2, per the germline V gene (reference sequence), are SEHNR and FQNEAQ. Trimming costs V 1 base and J 6 bases, and their ends lie 10 bases apart.

The rearranged segments are TRBV7-9 and TRBJ1-5, with a weak D call of TRBD1 (6 bases match). The source of this sequence is a human donor with glioblastoma. The sequences come from blood, collected before dendritic cell vaccination. The DNA sequence is given as TGTGCCAGCAGCTTAGAGGGGGTCATTCAGCCCCAGCATTTT. Its coded protein is CASSLEGVIQPQHF.